This record concerns one T cell receptor (beta chain) sequence. These data belong to a study of blood T cell repertoires in COVID-19. Across the whole study: Both acute and convalescent COVID-19 samples were obtained from the United States, Italy and Spain. From T cells, B-cell-depleted T cells, or PBMCs came the material, which was cDNA or gDNA.

Per the study methods: From reference gene primer amplification, estimates of nucleated cell counts were derived. Repertoires were generated with immunoSEQ multiplex PCR, while TCRdb's copy carries only in-frame clones and drops some. D and trimming were read from the DNA, whereas the V and J calls and clone size are those reported in that table. The table records about 40,000 clones, more than 85% of them present only once. This CDR3 has 17 residues. Germline CDR1 is PRHDT and CDR2 is FYEKMQ (reference sequence). V shed 5 bases and J 0 bases; nucleotides not matched to a gene: 4. This receptor was identified in a man aged 50 to 60 in a cohort sampled during active COVID-19. The sequenced sample consisted of peripheral blood. J is TRBJ2-6 and V is TRBV13; TRBD1 matches 10 bases. CDR3 protein: CASSDRGPLSGANVLTF. CDR3 in DNA: TGTGCCAGCAGCGACAGGGGGCCCCTCTCTGGGGCCAACGTCCTGACTTTC. The whole variable domain, filled in from reference TRBV13 and TRBJ2-6, reads AAGVIQSPRHLIKEKRETATLKCYPIPRHDTVYWYQQGPGQDPQFLISFYEKMQSDKGSIPDRFSAQQFSDYHSELNMSSLELGDSALYFCASSDRGPLSGANVLTFGAGSRLTVL.